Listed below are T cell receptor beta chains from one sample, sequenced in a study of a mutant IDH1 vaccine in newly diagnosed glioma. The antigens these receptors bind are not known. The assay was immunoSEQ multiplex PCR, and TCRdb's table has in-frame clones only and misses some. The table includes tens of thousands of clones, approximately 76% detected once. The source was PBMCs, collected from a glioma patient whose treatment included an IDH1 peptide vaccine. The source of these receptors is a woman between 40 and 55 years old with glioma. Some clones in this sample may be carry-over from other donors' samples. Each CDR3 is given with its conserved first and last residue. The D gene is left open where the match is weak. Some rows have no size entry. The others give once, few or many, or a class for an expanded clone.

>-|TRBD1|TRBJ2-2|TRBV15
CATSREYGTGGNTGELFF
TGTGCCACCAGCAGAGAATATGGGACAGGGGGGAACACCGGGGAGCTGTTTTTT
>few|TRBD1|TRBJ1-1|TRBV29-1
CSVKTGWLSEAFF
TGCAGCGTAAAGACAGGGTGGTTGTCTGAAGCTTTCTTT
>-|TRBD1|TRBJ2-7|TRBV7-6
CASSRDRHTYEQYF
TGTGCCAGCAGCCGGGACAGGCATACCTACGAGCAGTACTTC
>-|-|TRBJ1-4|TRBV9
CASSVEGGGEKLFF
TGTGCCAGCAGCGTAGAGGGTGGGGGTGAAAAACTGTTTTTT
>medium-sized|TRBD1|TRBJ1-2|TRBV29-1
CSVTDRGGGYTF
TGCAGCGTTACCGACAGGGGGGGCGGCTACACCTTC
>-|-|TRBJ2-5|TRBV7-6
CASSLQFSGEETQYF
TGTGCCAGCAGCTTACAGTTTTCGGGGGAAGAGACCCAGTACTTC
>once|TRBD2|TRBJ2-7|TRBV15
CATSRKGTSSEQYF
TGTGCCACCAGCAGGAAAGGGACTAGCAGCGAGCAGTACTTC
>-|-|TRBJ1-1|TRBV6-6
CASLLSTASNTEAFF
TGTGCCAGCCTTCTTTCAACAGCGTCCAACACTGAAGCTTTCTTT
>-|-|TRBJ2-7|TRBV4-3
CASSQESRAYEQYF
TGCGCCAGCAGCCAAGAAAGTAGGGCCTACGAGCAGTACTTC
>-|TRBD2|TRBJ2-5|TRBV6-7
CASSSGLAGPRRETQYF
TGTGCCAGCAGTTCGGGACTAGCGGGACCGCGAAGGGAGACCCAGTACTTC
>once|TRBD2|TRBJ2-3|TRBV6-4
CASSPSGGATDTQYF
TGTGCCAGCAGTCCTAGCGGGGGGGCCACAGATACGCAGTATTTT
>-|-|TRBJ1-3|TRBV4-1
CASSQVNPFSGNTIYF
TGCGCCAGCAGCCAAGTTAACCCTTTCTCTGGAAACACCATATATTTT
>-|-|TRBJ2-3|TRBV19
CASSIMGASTDTQYF
TGTGCCAGTAGTATTATGGGGGCTAGCACAGATACGCAGTATTTT
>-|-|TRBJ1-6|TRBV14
CASSQGDSSYNSPLHF
TGTGCCAGCAGCCAAGGCGACAGCTCCTATAATTCACCCCTCCACTTT
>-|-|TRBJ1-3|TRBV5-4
CASSLGLGRASGNTIYF
TGTGCCAGCAGCCTGGGGTTGGGCAGGGCCTCTGGAAACACCATATATTTT
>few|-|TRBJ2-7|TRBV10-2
CASSEGGEYEQYF
TGCGCCAGCAGTGAAGGGGGGGAGTACGAGCAGTACTTC
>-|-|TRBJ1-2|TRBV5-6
CASSQRGYGYTF
TGTGCCAGCAGCCAACGGGGCTATGGCTACACCTTC
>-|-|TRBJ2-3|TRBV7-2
CASSLGAASQYF
TGTGCCAGCAGCTTAGGGGCGGCCTCGCAGTATTTT
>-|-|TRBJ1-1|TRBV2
CASSVDQNTEAFF
TGTGCCAGCAGTGTCGACCAGAACACTGAAGCTTTCTTT
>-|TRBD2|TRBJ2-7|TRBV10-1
CASMGGRNEQYF
TGCGCCAGCATGGGCGGGAGAAACGAGCAGTACTTC
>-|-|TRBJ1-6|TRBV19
CASSIDGESPLHF
TGTGCCAGTAGTATAGATGGGGAATCACCCCTCCACTTT
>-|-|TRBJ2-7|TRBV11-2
CASSLEIAYEQYF
TGTGCCAGCAGCTTAGAGATAGCCTACGAGCAGTACTTC
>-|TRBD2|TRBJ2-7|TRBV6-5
CASSYSGGGGASEQYF
TGTGCCAGCAGTTACTCTGGGGGCGGGGGGGCATCCGAGCAGTACTTC
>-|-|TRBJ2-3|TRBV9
CASSVEGGPTDTQYF
TGTGCCAGCAGCGTAGAGGGGGGGCCGACAGATACGCAGTATTTT
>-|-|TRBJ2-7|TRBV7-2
CASSSLGEQYF
TGTGCCAGCAGCTCCTTGGGGGAGCAGTACTTC
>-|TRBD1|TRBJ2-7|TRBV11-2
CASRGTGTGDYEQYF
TGTGCCAGCAGGGGAACCGGGACAGGGGACTACGAGCAGTACTTC
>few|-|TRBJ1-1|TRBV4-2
CASSQVTSASDTEAFF
TGTGCCAGCAGCCAAGTGACGTCGGCCTCGGACACTGAAGCTTTCTTT
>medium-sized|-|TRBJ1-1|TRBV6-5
CASSYSRGADTEAFF
TGTGCCAGCAGTTACTCGAGGGGGGCCGACACTGAAGCTTTCTTT
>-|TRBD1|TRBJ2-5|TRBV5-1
CASSLGTEETQYF
TGCGCCAGCAGCCTAGGGACAGAAGAGACCCAGTACTTC
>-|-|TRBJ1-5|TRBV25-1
CASSGQGGQPQHF
TGTGCCAGCAGCGGGCAGGGTGGCCAGCCCCAGCATTTT
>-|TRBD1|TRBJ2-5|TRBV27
CASRKRTGLETQYF
TGTGCCAGCAGAAAAAGGACAGGGCTGGAGACCCAGTACTTC
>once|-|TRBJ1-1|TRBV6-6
CASSLTGNTEAFF
TGTGCCAGCAGTTTGACAGGGAACACTGAAGCTTTCTTT
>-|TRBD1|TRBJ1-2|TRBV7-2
CASSLTTGDYGYTF
TGTGCCAGCAGCTTGACGACAGGGGACTATGGCTACACCTTC
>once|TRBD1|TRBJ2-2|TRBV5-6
CASSGEDRATGELFF
TGTGCCAGCAGCGGTGAGGACAGGGCGACCGGGGAGCTGTTTTTT
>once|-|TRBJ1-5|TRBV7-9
CASGPGGGNQPQHF
TGTGCCAGCGGCCCTGGGGGAGGCAATCAGCCCCAGCATTTT
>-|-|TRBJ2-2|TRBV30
CAWKRTLGTGELFF
TGTGCCTGGAAACGGACCCTGGGCACCGGGGAGCTGTTTTTT
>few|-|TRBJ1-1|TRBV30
CAWSRGTEAFF
TGTGCCTGGAGTCGCGGCACTGAAGCTTTCTTT
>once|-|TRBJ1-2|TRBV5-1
CASSLVVRDGYTF
TGCGCCAGCAGCTTGGTCGTTCGGGACGGCTACACCTTC
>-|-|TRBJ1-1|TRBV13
CASSFLGATEAFF
TGTGCCAGCAGCTTTCTGGGTGCAACTGAAGCTTTCTTT
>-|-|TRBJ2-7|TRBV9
CASSHQGGFHEQYF
TGTGCCAGCAGCCATCAGGGGGGGTTCCACGAGCAGTACTTC
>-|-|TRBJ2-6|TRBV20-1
CSAGANVLTF
TGCAGTGCTGGGGCCAACGTCCTGACTTTC
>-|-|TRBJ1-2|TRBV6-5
CASSPRTANYGYTF
TGTGCCAGCAGTCCTAGGACGGCTAACTATGGCTACACCTTC
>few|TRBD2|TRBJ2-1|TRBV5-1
CASAKQRGDYNEQFF
TGCGCCAGCGCCAAACAGCGGGGGGACTACAATGAGCAGTTCTTC
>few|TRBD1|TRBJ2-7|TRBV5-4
CASSLRDSYEQYF
TGTGCCAGCAGCTTGCGGGACAGCTACGAGCAGTACTTC
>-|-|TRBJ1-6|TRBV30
CAWSTPAGQDNSPLHF
TGTGCCTGGAGTACGCCTGCGGGACAAGATAATTCACCCCTCCACTTT
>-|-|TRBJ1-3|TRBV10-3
CAIAPGAGNTIYF
TGTGCCATCGCCCCCGGGGCTGGAAACACCATATATTTT
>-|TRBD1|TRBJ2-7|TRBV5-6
CASSYSGQSYEQYF
TGTGCCAGCAGCTATTCGGGACAGTCCTACGAGCAGTACTTC
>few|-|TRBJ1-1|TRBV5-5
CASSPLEGTEAFF
TGTGCCAGCAGCCCTTTGGAGGGGACTGAAGCTTTCTTT
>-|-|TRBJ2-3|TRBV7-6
CASSRPVGNTDTQYF
TGTGCCAGCAGCCGCCCGGTAGGAAACACAGATACGCAGTATTTT
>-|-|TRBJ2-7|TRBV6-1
CASSQTGDNYEQYF
TGTGCCAGCAGTCAAACGGGGGACAACTACGAGCAGTACTTC
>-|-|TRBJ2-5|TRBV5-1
CASSPGGETQYF
TGCGCCAGCAGCCCCGGAGGGGAGACCCAGTACTTC